Included here is one T cell receptor beta chain sequence, with context. This sample is drawn from a study of blood T cell repertoires in COVID-19. TCRdb's copy holds only in-frame clones and misses some; the assay was immunoSEQ multiplex PCR. The sample lists approximately 260,000 clones, approximately 90% seen once, with approximately 7.9% in the top ten. Germline values: CDR1 ENHRY, CDR2 SYGVKD. V was pared by 6 bases and J by 7 bases, with 5 bases of the junction left unmatched. The CDR3 is 12 amino acids. V gene TRBV10-3 combines with J gene TRBJ2-7; 8 bases line up with TRBD1. Sequenced input: peripheral blood. The clonotype comes from a man between 60 and 75 years old who had recovered from COVID-19. CDR3 protein: CAIRGTGGEQYV. The CDR3 DNA reads TGTGCCATCAGGGGGACAGGCGGAGAGCAGTACGTC.